This T cell receptor beta chain was sequenced in a study of blood T cell repertoires in COVID-19. At the level of the study: The origin of the acute and convalescent COVID-19 samples was the United States, Italy and Spain. PBMCs, B-cell-depleted T cells, or T cells provided the cDNA or gDNA that made up the material.

This CDR3 has 11 residues. The germline gives CDR1 MNHEY, CDR2 SVGAGI. Authors' processing steps: How many nucleated cells were present was estimated from reference gene primer amplification. TCRdb's table, derived via immunoSEQ multiplex PCR, lists solely in-frame clones and lacks some. V and J calls and clone size are given by that table; D and trimming were obtained from the DNA. The sample consists of about 180,000 clones, around 85% of them appearing once. The sample holds a few counts of this clone. Material for sequencing was peripheral blood. J is TRBJ2-2 and V is TRBV6-5; possible D gene TRBD1, 6 bases. This receptor was taken from a human donor with active or convalescent COVID-19. The donor label of this sample is uncertain. DNA for the CDR3: TGTGCAGGGGGGAACACCGGGGAGCTGTTTTTT. Translated: CAGGNTGELFF.